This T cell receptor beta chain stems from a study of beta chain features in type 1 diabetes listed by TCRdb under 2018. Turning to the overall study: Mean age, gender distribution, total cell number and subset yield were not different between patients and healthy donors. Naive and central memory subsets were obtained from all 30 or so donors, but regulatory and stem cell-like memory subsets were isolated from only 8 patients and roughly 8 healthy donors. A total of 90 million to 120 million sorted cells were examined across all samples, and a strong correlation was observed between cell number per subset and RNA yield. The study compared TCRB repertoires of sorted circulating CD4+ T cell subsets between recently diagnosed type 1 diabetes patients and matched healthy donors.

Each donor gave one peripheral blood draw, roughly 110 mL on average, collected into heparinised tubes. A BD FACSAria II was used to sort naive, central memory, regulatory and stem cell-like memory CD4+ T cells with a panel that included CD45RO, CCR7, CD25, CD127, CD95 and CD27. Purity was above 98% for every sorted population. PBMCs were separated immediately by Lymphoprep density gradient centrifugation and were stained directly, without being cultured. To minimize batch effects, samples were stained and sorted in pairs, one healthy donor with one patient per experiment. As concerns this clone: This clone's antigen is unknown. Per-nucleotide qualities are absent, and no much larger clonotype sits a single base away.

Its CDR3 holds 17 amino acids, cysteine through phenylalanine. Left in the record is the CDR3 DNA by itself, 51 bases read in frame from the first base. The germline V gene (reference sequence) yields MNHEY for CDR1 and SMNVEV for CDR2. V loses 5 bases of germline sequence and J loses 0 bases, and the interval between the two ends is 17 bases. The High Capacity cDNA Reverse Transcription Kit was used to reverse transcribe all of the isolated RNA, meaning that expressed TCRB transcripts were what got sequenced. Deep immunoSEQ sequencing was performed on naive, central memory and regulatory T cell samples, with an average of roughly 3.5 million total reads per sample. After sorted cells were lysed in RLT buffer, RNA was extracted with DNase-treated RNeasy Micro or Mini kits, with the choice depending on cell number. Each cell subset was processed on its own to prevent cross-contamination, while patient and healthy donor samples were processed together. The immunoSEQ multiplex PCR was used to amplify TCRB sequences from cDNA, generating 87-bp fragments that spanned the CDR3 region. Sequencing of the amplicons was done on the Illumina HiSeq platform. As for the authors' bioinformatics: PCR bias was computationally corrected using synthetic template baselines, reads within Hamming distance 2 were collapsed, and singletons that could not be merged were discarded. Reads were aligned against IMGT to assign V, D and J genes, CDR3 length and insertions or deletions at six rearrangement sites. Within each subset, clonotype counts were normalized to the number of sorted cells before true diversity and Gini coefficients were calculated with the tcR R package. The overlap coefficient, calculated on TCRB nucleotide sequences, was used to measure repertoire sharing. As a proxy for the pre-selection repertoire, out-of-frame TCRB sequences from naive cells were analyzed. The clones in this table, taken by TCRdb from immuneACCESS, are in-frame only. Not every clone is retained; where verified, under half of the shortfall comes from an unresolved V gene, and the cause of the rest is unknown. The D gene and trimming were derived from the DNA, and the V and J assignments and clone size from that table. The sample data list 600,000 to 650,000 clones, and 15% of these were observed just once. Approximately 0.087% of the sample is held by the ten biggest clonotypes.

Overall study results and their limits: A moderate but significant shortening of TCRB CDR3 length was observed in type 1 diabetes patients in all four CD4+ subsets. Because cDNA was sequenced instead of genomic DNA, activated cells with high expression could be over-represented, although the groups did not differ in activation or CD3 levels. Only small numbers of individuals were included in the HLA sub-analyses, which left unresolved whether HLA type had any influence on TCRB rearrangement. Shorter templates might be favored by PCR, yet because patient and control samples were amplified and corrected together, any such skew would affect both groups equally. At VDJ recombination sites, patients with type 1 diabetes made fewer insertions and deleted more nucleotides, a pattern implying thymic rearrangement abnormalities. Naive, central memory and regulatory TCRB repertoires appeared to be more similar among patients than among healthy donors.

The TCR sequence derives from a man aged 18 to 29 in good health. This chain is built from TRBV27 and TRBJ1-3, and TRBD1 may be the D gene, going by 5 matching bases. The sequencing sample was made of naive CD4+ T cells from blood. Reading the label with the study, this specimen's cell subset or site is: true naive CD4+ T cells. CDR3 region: CASSPRRGMSSGNTIYF. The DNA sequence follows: TGTGCCAGCAGTCCTAGACGGGGGATGAGCTCTGGAAACACCATATATTTT.